This entry lists 13 T cell receptor beta chains sequenced from one sample in a study of blood T cell repertoires in COVID-19. Data came from immunoSEQ multiplex PCR; TCRdb stores just in-frame clones and leaves some out. Of approximately 200,000 clones in the sample, about 88% were seen once. Specimen: peripheral blood. The receptors here all came from a man aged 70 or older with acute or convalescent COVID-19.

In DNA form, the CDR3 reads TGCGCCAGCAGCCGGGGAGGGCGTATCGGTAGCACTGAAGCTTTCTTT. It specifies CASSRGGRIGSTEAFF. V is TRBV4-1 and J is TRBJ1-1, with D hard to call. Trimming cost V 4 bases and J 4 bases, with 19 bases left between them. Germline CDR1 reads MGHRA; CDR2 reads YSYEKL. CDR3 length: 16 residues.

The chain has TRBV5-1 and TRBJ1-2; 12 nucleotides agree with TRBD1. V was pared by 3 bases and J by 5 bases, with 5 bases of the junction left unmatched. The CDR3 is made up of 15 amino acids. Germline assignment: CDR1 SGHRS and CDR2 YFSETQ. CDR3 protein: CASSSGQGAGYGYTF. CDR3 DNA sequence: TGCGCCAGCAGCTCGGGACAGGGGGCTGGTTATGGCTACACCTTC.

The V and J genes are TRBV29-1 and TRBJ2-7; TRBD1 agrees at 7 bases. J was trimmed by 3 bases and V by 7 bases; bases with no gene match: 3. Per germline, CDR1 SQVTM and CDR2 ANQGSEA. The CDR3 totals 11 residues. In DNA form, the CDR3 reads TGCAGCGGGGGGACAGTCTACGAGCAGTACTTC. Translation gives CSGGTVYEQYF.

The rearrangement links TRBV27 to TRBJ2-7; TRBD1 aligns across 7 bases. CDR3 size: 15 residues. Germline CDR1 and CDR2: MNHEY and SMNVEV (reference sequence). With 0 bases clipped from V and 4 bases from J, the junction kept 6 bases outside the gene matches. The CDR3 DNA sequence: TGTGCCAGCAGTTTATCGGGGCAGGGGGAGTACGAGCAGTACTTC. It is translated as CASSLSGQGEYEQYF.

V is TRBV28 and J is TRBJ2-7; tentative D call: TRBD1 (6 bases). Germline assignment: CDR1 MDHEN and CDR2 SYDVKM. V lost 5 bases and J 2 bases, leaving 13 bases between the germline ends. CDR3 size: 14 residues. The CDR3: CASSLRQVTYEQYF. The CDR3 region has the DNA TGTGCCAGCAGTCTCCGACAGGTAACCTACGAGCAGTACTTC.

The CDR3 here is CASSEAGGSPLHF. The CDR3 DNA follows: TGTGCCAGCAGTGAGGCAGGAGGTTCACCCCTCCACTTT. The rearrangement uses TRBV6-4 and TRBJ1-6; D not resolved. Between the trimmed V and J ends, which lost 3 bases and 9 bases, there was a span of 9 bases. Germline-derived CDR1 and CDR2 are MRHNA and SNTAGT. The CDR3 is made up of 13 amino acids.

J is TRBJ2-7 and V is TRBV10-3; 8 positions match TRBD1. Trimming removed 3 bases from V and 0 bases from J; junction bases left unmatched: 1. The CDR3 length is 14 residues. CDR1 is ENHRY, CDR2 SYGVKD, per germline. The CDR3 sequence is CAISDQGASYEQYF. The CDR3 coding sequence is TGTGCCATCAGTGACCAGGGGGCCTCCTACGAGCAGTACTTC.

This chain joins TRBV11-2 and TRBJ2-2; 7 nucleotides align to TRBD2. The CDR3 runs 15 residues. CDR1 and CDR2 from the germline V gene are SGHAT and FQNNGV. Trimming took 5 bases from V and 1 from J; bases not matched to a gene: 4. Here the CDR3 reads CASSGSGVNTGELFF. Written as DNA, the CDR3 is TGTGCCAGCAGCGGCAGCGGGGTGAACACCGGGGAGCTGTTTTTT.

The chain is built from TRBV14 and TRBJ2-1; TRBD2 matches at 9 bases. The J segment lost 5 bases and the V segment lost 4 bases, leaving 9 bases of the junction unmatched. CDR3 length: 16 amino acids. In germline, CDR1 is SGHDN, CDR2 FVKESK. This chain's CDR3 is CASSRFTSGLHNEQFF. Written as DNA, the CDR3 is TGTGCCAGCAGCCGCTTCACTAGCGGGCTGCACAATGAGCAGTTCTTC. Complete variable domain (other parts from reference TRBV14 and TRBJ2-1): EAGVTQFPSHSVIEKGQTVTLRCDPISGHDNLYWYRRVMGKEIKFLLHFVKESKQDESGMPNNRFLAERTGGTYSTLKVQPAELEDSGVYFCASSRFTSGLHNEQFFGPGTRLTVL.

The chain combines TRBV9 with TRBJ2-7; no firm D call. Germline lookup yields CDR1 SGDLS and CDR2 YYNGEE. CDR3 length: 14 residues. The V end was cut by 2 bases, the J end by 0 bases, with 9 bases between. The CDR3 coding sequence is TGTGCCAGCAGCGTCACAGAATACTCCTACGAGCAGTACTTC. Translating it yields CASSVTEYSYEQYF. The complete variable domain, with remaining parts taken from reference TRBV9 and TRBJ2-7, reads DSGVTQTPKHLITATGQRVTLRCSPRSGDLSVYWYQQSLDQGLQFLIQYYNGEERAKGNILERFSAQQFPDLHSELNLSSLELGDSALYFCASSVTEYSYEQYFGPGTRLTVT.

This chain uses TRBV29-1 with TRBJ2-5; D is unresolved. V lost 3 bases and J 4 bases, leaving 9 bases between the germline ends. Germline lookup yields CDR1 SQVTM and CDR2 ANQGSEA. This CDR3 has 12 residues. The chain's CDR3 is CSVEVALETQYF. For the CDR3, the DNA is TGCAGCGTTGAGGTAGCTTTAGAGACCCAGTACTTC.

The chain recombines TRBV2 with TRBJ2-5; perhaps TRBD1 as D (6 bases). Looked up from germline, CDR1 is SNHLY and CDR2 is FYNNEI. The V and J ends lost 5 bases and 0 bases respectively, with 10 bases between them. This CDR3 comprises 14 residues. The CDR3 reads CASSPDRNQETQYF. The DNA for the CDR3 is TGTGCCAGCAGTCCCGACAGGAACCAAGAGACCCAGTACTTC.

The chain couples TRBV20-1 to TRBJ2-1; TRBD1 is a possible D gene (6 bases). Germline values: CDR1 DFQATT, CDR2 SNEGSKA (reference sequence). This CDR3 spans 11 amino acids. V was cut by 6 bases and J by 8 bases, with 11 bases left in between. The CDR3 DNA reads TGCAGTGCGTACAGGGCCCATGAGCAGTTCTTC. It codes for CSAYRAHEQFF.